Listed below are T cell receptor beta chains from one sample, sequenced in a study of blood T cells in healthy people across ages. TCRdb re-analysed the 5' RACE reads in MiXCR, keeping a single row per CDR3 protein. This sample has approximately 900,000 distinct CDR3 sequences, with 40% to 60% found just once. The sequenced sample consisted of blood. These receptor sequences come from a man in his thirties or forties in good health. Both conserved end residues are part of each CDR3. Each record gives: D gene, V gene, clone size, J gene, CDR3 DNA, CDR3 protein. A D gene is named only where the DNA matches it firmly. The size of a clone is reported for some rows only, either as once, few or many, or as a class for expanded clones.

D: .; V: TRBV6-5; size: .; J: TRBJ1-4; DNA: TGTGCCAGCGCATCAACCCACAGGGTTAGTGAAAAACTGTTTTTT; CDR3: CASASTHRVSEKLFF
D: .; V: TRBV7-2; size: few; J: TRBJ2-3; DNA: TGTGCCAGCAGCTTGGACCGAGCTAGCACAGATACGCAGTATTTT; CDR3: CASSLDRASTDTQYF
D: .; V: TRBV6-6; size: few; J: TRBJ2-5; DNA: TGTGCCAGCAGGCTGACAGACCAAGAGACCCAGTACTTC; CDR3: CASRLTDQETQYF
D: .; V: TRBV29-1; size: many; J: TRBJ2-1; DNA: TGCAGCGTTGAACTGTGGGACTCAGGGTACAATGAGCAGTTCTTC; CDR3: CSVELWDSGYNEQFF
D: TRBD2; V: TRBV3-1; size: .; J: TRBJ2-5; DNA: TGTGCCAGCAGCCAAGGGACTAGCGGGGGGGATTTCTGGGAGACCCAGTACTTC; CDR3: CASSQGTSGGDFWETQYF
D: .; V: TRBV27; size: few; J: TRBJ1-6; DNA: TGTGCCAGCAGTACCCAGACAAATCCCTATAATTCACCCCTCCACTTT; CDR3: CASSTQTNPYNSPLHF
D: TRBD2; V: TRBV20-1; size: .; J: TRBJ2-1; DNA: TGCAGTGCTAGCGGGGGGAGCTCCTACAATGAGCAGTTCTTC; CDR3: CSASGGSSYNEQFF
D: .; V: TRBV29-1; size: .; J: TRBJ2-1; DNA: TGCAGCGTTGACAGGGGCGCCTACAATGAGCAGTTCTTC; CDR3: CSVDRGAYNEQFF
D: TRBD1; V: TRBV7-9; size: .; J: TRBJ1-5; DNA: TGTGCCAGCGGGGACAGGGGTCCTAATCAGCCCCAGCATTTT; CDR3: CASGDRGPNQPQHF
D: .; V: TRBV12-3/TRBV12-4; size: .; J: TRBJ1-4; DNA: TGTGCCAGCAGTTTGGAGGTCACGGGGTTTGAAAAACTGTTTTTT; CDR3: CASSLEVTGFEKLFF
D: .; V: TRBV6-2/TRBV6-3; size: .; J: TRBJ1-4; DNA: TGTGCCAGCAGTTACATAGACAGGCGGAATGAAAAACTGTTTTTT; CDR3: CASSYIDRRNEKLFF
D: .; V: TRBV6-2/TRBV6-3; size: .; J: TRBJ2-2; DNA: TGTGCCAGCAGAAAGACTAGTGTCTTCAACACCGGGGAGCTGTTTTTT; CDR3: CASRKTSVFNTGELFF
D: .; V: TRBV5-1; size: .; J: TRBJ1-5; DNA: TGCGCCAGCAGCTCAGGGTTGGATCAGCCCCAGCATTTT; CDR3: CASSSGLDQPQHF
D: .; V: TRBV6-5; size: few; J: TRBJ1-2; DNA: TGTGCCAGCAGGGCCCAGGGTGGGGGCTACACCTTC; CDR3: CASRAQGGGYTF
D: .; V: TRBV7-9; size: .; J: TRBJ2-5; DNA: TGTGCCAGCAGCTTGGCACTAGCAGGGGAGACCCAGTACTTC; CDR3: CASSLALAGETQYF
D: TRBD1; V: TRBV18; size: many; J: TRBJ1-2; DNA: TGTGCCAGCTCACCGGTGAACAGGGGGGGCTATGGCTACACCTTC; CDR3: CASSPVNRGGYGYTF
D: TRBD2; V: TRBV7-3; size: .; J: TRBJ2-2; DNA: TGTGCCAGCAGCCAAGGACTAGCGGGGGTGAACACCGGGGAGCTGTTTTTT; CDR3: CASSQGLAGVNTGELFF
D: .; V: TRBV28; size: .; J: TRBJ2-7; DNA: TGTGCCAGCACCAAAGACGGGTTGTCCTACGAGCAGTACTTC; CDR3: CASTKDGLSYEQYF